This T cell receptor (beta chain) was identified in a study of T-cell reconstitution after alpha-beta-depleted transplantation in children. Study-level findings and limits: T-cell counts and diversity at one year following transplant were attributed mainly to newly produced T cells. Surviving thymic progenitors and recipient T cells were the source of high TCRbeta diversity at day 60 in some patients. Reportedly, only several hundred clones from non-depleted graft cells drove alpha-beta T-cell counts at about two months.

CDR3 size: 14 residues. Germline V lookup: CDR1 SGHDT, CDR2 YYEEEE. V lost 2 bases and J 4 bases, leaving 9 bases between the germline ends. This clonotype was found many times. No antigen is known for it. Preparation of the TCRbeta library involved a method that used unique molecular identifiers. One entry per CDR3 protein results from TCRdb running MiXCR on the PCR reads. The sample holds fewer than 550,000 distinct CDR3 sequences, more than 9.5% seen once. The sample here was PBMCs, mostly from graft donor cells, taken 180 days after TCRalphabeta/CD19-depleted stem cell transplant. The sequence was collected from a female patient aged 2-9 years who had a stem cell transplant for aplastic anemia, so the T cells may come from the graft donor. The chain joins TRBV5-6 to TRBJ1-4; no clear D gene. CDR3 DNA: TGTGCCAGCAGCTTAACCCCCGGTAATGAAAAACTGTTTTTT. This sequence encodes CASSLTPGNEKLFF.